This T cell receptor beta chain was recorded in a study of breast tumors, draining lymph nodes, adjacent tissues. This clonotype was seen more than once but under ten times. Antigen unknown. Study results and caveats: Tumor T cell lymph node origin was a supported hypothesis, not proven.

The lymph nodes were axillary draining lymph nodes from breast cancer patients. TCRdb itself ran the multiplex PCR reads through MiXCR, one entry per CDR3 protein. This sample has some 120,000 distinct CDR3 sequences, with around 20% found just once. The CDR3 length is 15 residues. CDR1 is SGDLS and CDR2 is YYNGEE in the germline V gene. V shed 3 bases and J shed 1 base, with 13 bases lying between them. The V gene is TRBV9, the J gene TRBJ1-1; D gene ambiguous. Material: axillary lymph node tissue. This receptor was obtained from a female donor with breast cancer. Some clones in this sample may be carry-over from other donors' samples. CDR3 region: CASSADGHPNTEAFF. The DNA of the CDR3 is TGTGCCAGCAGCGCGGACGGGCACCCGAACACTGAAGCTTTCTTT.